A single sample gave rise to the 16 T cell receptor beta chains below, sequenced in a study of blood T cell repertoires in COVID-19. Clones were sequenced by immunoSEQ multiplex PCR, and TCRdb holds only the in-frame ones, with some missing. The sample holds about 100,000 clones, 87% seen once. The material sequenced was peripheral blood. The receptors originated from a man aged 30 to 45 in a cohort sampled during active COVID-19.

V gene TRBV28 combines with J gene TRBJ1-5; 9 bases agree with TRBD1. CDR1 and CDR2 (germline): MDHEN, SYDVKM. The CDR3 consists of 15 residues. V shed 6 bases and J 5 bases; nucleotides not matched to a gene: 8. CDR3 sequence reads: CASSPGTGFYQPQHF. The CDR3 bases are TGTGCCAGCAGCCCCGGGACAGGGTTTTATCAGCCCCAGCATTTT.

The chain joins TRBV4-1 to TRBJ2-1, with 9 bases fitting TRBD2. Unmatched junction bases numbered 12, after V lost 5 bases and J lost 1 base. The CDR3 runs 18 residues. Germline CDR1 is MGHRA and CDR2 is YSYEKL. DNA for the CDR3: TGCGCCAGCAGCACGTCCGTCCTGCGGGGGGGTTCCTACAATGAGCAGTTCTTC. Amino acid sequence: CASSTSVLRGGSYNEQFF.

The V gene is TRBV5-8, the J gene TRBJ2-7; 8 positions match TRBD1. Germline CDR1 reads SGHTS; CDR2 reads YDEGEE. There are 12 residues in the CDR3. V gave up 6 bases and J gave up 9 bases; unmatched junction bases: 8. The CDR3 nucleotides are TGTGCCAGCATCAGGGGGCTTGAGCGGCAGTACTTC. Protein product: CASIRGLERQYF.

The V gene is TRBV4-1, the J gene TRBJ1-2, with TRBD1 identical over 7 bases. The junction had 6 bases not matched to a gene; V was cut back by 4 bases and J by 4 bases. CDR1 and CDR2 from the germline V gene are MGHRA and YSYEKL. The CDR3 sequence is 14 residues long. The CDR3 protein is CASSPQTGSYGYTF. In DNA form, the CDR3 reads TGCGCCAGCAGCCCGCAGACAGGGTCCTATGGCTACACCTTC.

This clone was seen once. In nucleotides, the CDR3 is TGTGCCAGCAGCCCCCGTCGTGGGGGGTTTACTGGAAACACCATATATTTT. Its protein is CASSPRRGGFTGNTIYF. The chain recombines TRBV7-2 with TRBJ1-3; D possibly corresponds to TRBD1 (5 bases). Germline V gives CDR1 SGHTA, CDR2 FQGNSA. The germline V and J ends were trimmed by 5 bases and 2 bases, with 19 bases remaining between them. The length of the CDR3 is 17 residues.

This clone has ten or more counts. J is TRBJ1-4 and V is TRBV3-1 (or the pseudogene TRBV3-2); TRBD1 is a possible D gene (5 bases). CDR1 LGHDT and CDR2 YNNKEL come from the germline V gene (reference sequence). The CDR3 runs 16 residues. The germline V and J ends were trimmed by 1 base and 8 bases, with 17 bases remaining between them. The CDR3 DNA sequence: TGTGCCAGCAGCCAAGGGGAGGGGTGGAAGGAGGAAAAACTGTTTTTT. Its translation is CASSQGEGWKEEKLFF.

The genes are TRBV21-1 and TRBJ2-3; the table's D call TRBD2 went unverified against the DNA. TRBV21-1 is recorded as a pseudogene. The CDR3 consists of 18 residues. DNA of the CDR3: TGTGCCAGCAGCAAAGATTCCGAGCGGGGGCCTAGCACAGATACGCAGTATTTT. Residues: CASSKDSERGPSTDTQYF.

In regard to this clone: Other DNA sequences in this sample translate to the same CDR3. The CDR3, as DNA: TGTGCCAGCAGCTTCGGTTCCTACGAGCAGTACTTC. The encoded protein is CASSFGSYEQYF. This chain links TRBV7-2 with TRBJ2-7; D is undetermined. The CDR3 spans 12 residues. Germline-derived CDR1 and CDR2 are SGHTA and FQGNSA. V lost 3 bases, J lost 1 base, and 4 bases lay in between.

The J gene is TRBJ1-4, the V gene TRBV20-1; 9 bases map to TRBD1. This CDR3 has 13 residues. The junction had 1 base not matched to a gene; V was cut back by 3 bases and J by 5 bases. The germline V gene has CDR1 DFQATT and CDR2 SNEGSKA (reference sequence). The CDR3 here is CSASGTGNEKLFF. The CDR3 nucleotides are TGCAGTGCTAGTGGGACAGGGAATGAAAAACTGTTTTTT.

The V call is TRBV14, the J call TRBJ2-7; the match to TRBD1 covers 11 bases. The ends lost 1 base at V and 3 bases at J; junction bases unmatched: 8. The germline gives CDR1 SGHDN, CDR2 FVKESK. This CDR3 has 17 amino acids. The CDR3 region is CASSQVPGQGASYEQYF. Here the CDR3 DNA reads TGTGCCAGCAGCCAAGTACCCGGACAGGGGGCCAGCTACGAGCAGTACTTC.

The chain is built from TRBV27 and TRBJ2-3; 7 positions match TRBD2. V was clipped by 1 base and J by 0 bases; unmatched bases: 1. In germline, CDR1 is MNHEY, CDR2 SMNVEV (reference sequence). The CDR3 is 15 residues long. CDR3 in DNA: TGTGCCAGCAGTTTATGGCGGGGGAGCACAGATACGCAGTATTTT. Its protein is CASSLWRGSTDTQYF.

The chain links TRBV19 to TRBJ1-4; weak D call: TRBD1 (5 bases). The CDR3 totals 15 residues. Trimming removed 5 bases from V and 0 bases from J, with 10 bases in between. Per the germline V gene, CDR1 is LNHDA and CDR2 is SQIVND (reference sequence). CDR3 DNA sequence: TGTGCCAGTAGTCAGCAGGGCGCAACTAATGAAAAACTGTTTTTT. The encoded protein is CASSQQGATNEKLFF.

The chain carries TRBV5-4 and TRBJ2-1, with TRBD2 matching 9 bases. Losses at the gene ends were 1 base for V and 3 bases for J; bases not matched to a gene: 8. The CDR3 length is 17 residues. Germline-derived CDR1 and CDR2 are SGHNT and YYREEE (reference sequence). The CDR3 sequence is CASSLLLAAGGYNEQFF. The CDR3 bases are TGTGCCAGCAGCTTGTTACTAGCAGCGGGGGGCTACAATGAGCAGTTCTTC.

The chain links TRBV5-1 to TRBJ2-1, with 9 bases aligning to TRBD2. This CDR3 contains 15 residues. V dropped 3 bases and J dropped 1; count of bases not matched to a gene: 2. CDR1 is SGHRS, CDR2 YFSETQ, per germline. The chain's CDR3 is CASSSGLASYNEQFF. The CDR3 nucleotides are TGCGCCAGCAGCTCAGGACTAGCGTCCTACAATGAGCAGTTCTTC.

The chain joins TRBV5-4 to TRBJ2-1; 7 bases align to TRBD1. In germline, CDR1 is SGHNT, CDR2 YYREEE (reference sequence). The V segment lost 3 bases and the J segment 12 bases; nucleotides outside the gene matches: 6. This CDR3 contains 12 residues. In nucleotides, the CDR3 is TGTGCCAGCAGCTCGAACAGGGGCGGGCAGTTCTTC. Protein sequence: CASSSNRGGQFF.

The CDR3 loop is CASSQEGRGPYGYTF. The CDR3 DNA sequence: TGTGCCAGCAGCCAAGAAGGGAGGGGCCCCTATGGCTACACCTTC. The V gene is TRBV3-1 (or the pseudogene TRBV3-2), the J gene TRBJ1-2, with a tentative D call TRBD1 (5 bases). Per germline, CDR1 LGHDT and CDR2 YNNKEL (reference sequence). The V gene lost 0 bases and the J gene lost 4 bases, with 12 bases spanning the gap. The CDR3 is 15 residues long.